One and the same sample provided the 24 T cell receptor beta chains below, sequenced in a study of blood T cells in healthy people across ages. A second PCR of roughly 7 to 11 cycles used a sample-barcoded 5' primer and a J-beta primer mix. TCRdb passed the 5' RACE reads through MiXCR, listing each CDR3 protein once. The sample contains 900,000 to 950,000 distinct CDR3 sequences, almost 30% of which appear only once. These data also featured in a second study, about T cells of mothers and their children.

Input material: blood. Source of these receptors: a woman aged 40 to 50 in good health.

Only a few counts were recorded for this clonotype. The CDR3 reads CASSQVPSGGQETQYF. In DNA form, the CDR3 reads TGTGCCAGCAGCCAAGTACCTAGCGGGGGTCAAGAGACCCAGTACTTC. The chain links TRBV3-1 to TRBJ2-5; 10 bases are a match to TRBD2. Losses at the gene ends were 1 base for V and 2 bases for J; bases not matched to a gene: 4. The CDR3 has 16 amino acids. Germline lookup yields CDR1 LGHDT and CDR2 YNNKEL (reference sequence).

The table lists this clonotype with a few counts. This chain uses TRBV7-3 with TRBJ2-7; TRBD1 matches 11 bases. Trimming removed 5 bases from V and 4 bases from J; junction bases left unmatched: 10. This CDR3 comprises 16 residues. Germline assignment: CDR1 SGHTA and CDR2 FQGTGA. CDR3 protein: CASSSSGTGGGYEQYF. The CDR3 DNA follows: TGTGCCAGCAGCAGCTCCGGGACAGGGGGAGGTTACGAGCAGTACTTC.

The rearrangement joins TRBV7-2 to TRBJ2-7; D is perhaps TRBD2 (7 bases). The length of the CDR3 is 16 residues. The V end was cut by 6 bases, the J end by 5 bases, with 23 bases between. Germline V lookup: CDR1 SGHTA, CDR2 FQGNSA. In DNA form, the CDR3 reads TGTGCCAGCAGAAATTATAGCGCGGGGGCCTATCACGAGCAGTACTTC. Its protein is CASRNYSAGAYHEQYF.

This clonotype has at least ten counts. J is TRBJ2-3 and V is TRBV12-3 or TRBV12-4; 8 bases are shared with TRBD1. The CDR3 has 17 residues. V lost 7 bases and J lost 0; bases outside the gene matches: 12. For the CDR3, the DNA is TGTGCCAGCACGACTCAGGGGGCCCGGGCTAGCACAGATACGCAGTATTTT. This sequence encodes CASTTQGARASTDTQYF.

This clonotype was seen once. V is TRBV7-8 and J is TRBJ2-1; TRBD2 aligns across 10 bases. The germline CDR1 and CDR2 sequences are SGHVS and FQNEAQ. This CDR3 spans 16 amino acids. Losses at the gene ends were 2 bases for V and 2 bases for J; bases not matched to a gene: 3. The CDR3 sequence is CASSLTSGMTYNEQFF. CDR3 DNA sequence: TGTGCCAGCAGCTTAACTAGCGGGATGACCTACAATGAGCAGTTCTTC. The full variable domain, its missing parts supplied by reference TRBV7-8 and TRBJ2-1, is GAGVSQSPRYKVAKRGQDVALRCDPISGHVSLFWYQQALGQGPEFLTYFQNEAQLDKSGLPSDRFFAERPEGSVSTLKIQRTQQEDSAVYLCASSLTSGMTYNEQFFGPGTRLTVL.

Remarks on this clonotype: A read error may be the cause here, since a much bigger clone is one base away. The V and J genes are TRBV9 and TRBJ2-7; TRBD2 aligns across 9 bases. The germline V gene has CDR1 SGDLS and CDR2 YYNGEE. This CDR3 region has 15 residues. The CDR3 nucleotides read TGTGCCAGCAGCGTAAGCGGGGGGCTGTCCTACGAGCGGTACTTC. It specifies CASSVSGGLSYERYF.

The table lists this clonotype with a few counts. This chain links TRBV7-2 with TRBJ1-1; the match to TRBD1 covers 9 bases. The CDR3 runs to 15 residues. Germline V lookup: CDR1 SGHTA, CDR2 FQGNSA. The trim removed 4 bases at V and 4 bases at J, leaving 7 bases unmatched. This chain's CDR3 is CASSYTGGYSTEAFF. The DNA for the CDR3 is TGTGCCAGCAGCTATACAGGGGGCTATAGCACTGAAGCTTTCTTT.

This clonotype was seen repeatedly, ten times or more. The chain links TRBV3-1 to TRBJ2-5; 8 nucleotides align to TRBD2. This CDR3 has 14 residues. Germline lookup yields CDR1 LGHDT and CDR2 YNNKEL (reference sequence). V was clipped by 8 bases and J by 5 bases; unmatched bases: 10. CDR3 sequence (DNA): TGTGCCAGCGCTGTGGCGGGGGGAGGGGAGACCCAGTACTTC. Amino acid sequence: CASAVAGGGETQYF.

This clonotype occurred a few times. The chain combines TRBV12-3 or TRBV12-4 with TRBJ2-3; 8 nucleotides agree with TRBD2. The ends lost 5 bases at V and 3 bases at J; junction bases unmatched: 10. The CDR3 has 16 residues. The DNA of the CDR3 is TGTGCCAGCAGTCGTCAACCGGGACTAGTTACAGATACGCAGTATTTT. This encodes CASSRQPGLVTDTQYF.

This clonotype was counted between two and nine times. The chain joins TRBV6-5 to TRBJ2-1; 7 bases fit TRBD2. The J segment lost 5 bases and the V segment lost 0 bases, leaving 7 bases of the junction unmatched. In germline, CDR1 is MNHEY, CDR2 SVGAGI. This CDR3 region has 16 residues. The CDR3 sequence is CASSYSGGSTNNEQFF. The CDR3 DNA follows: TGTGCCAGCAGTTACTCTGGCGGGAGTACCAACAATGAGCAGTTCTTC.

The table lists this clonotype with a few counts. This chain's CDR3 is CASSNRDRVTDTQYF. The CDR3, as DNA: TGTGCCAGCAGCAACCGGGACAGGGTCACAGATACGCAGTATTTT. The gene calls are TRBV21-1 and TRBJ2-3; TRBD1, the D gene given by the table, was not confirmed from the DNA. TRBV21-1 is flagged as a pseudogene. The CDR3 sequence is 15 residues long.

This clonotype was seen at least ten times. The chain links TRBV7-2 to TRBJ2-7; TRBD2 matches 9 bases. CDR1 SGHTA and CDR2 FQGNSA come from the germline V gene. Unmatched junction bases numbered 15, after V lost 5 bases and J lost 7 bases. The CDR3 runs 16 residues. In DNA form, the CDR3 reads TGTGCCAGCAGCCTCACCCCTGGCGGGGGGGCTAAGGAGCAGTACTTC. It codes for CASSLTPGGGAKEQYF.

The CDR3 spells CASSFGGRETQFF. The DNA for the CDR3 is TGTGCCAGCAGCTTTGGGGGAAGGGAGACCCAGTTCTTC. The rearrangement joins TRBV7-9 to TRBJ2-1; D assignment may be TRBD1 or TRBD2 (5 bases each). The germline CDR1 and CDR2 sequences are SEHNR and FQNEAQ (reference sequence). The length of the CDR3 is 13 residues. V was pared by 3 bases and J by 13 bases, with 16 bases between.

The chain combines TRBV10-3 with TRBJ1-1; 7 nucleotides match TRBD1. V lost 8 bases and J lost 0; bases outside the gene matches: 9. The CDR3 is 15 residues long. Germline V gene lookup returns CDR1 ENHRY and CDR2 SYGVKD. The CDR3 loop reads CAIGGPGQMNTEAFF. The CDR3 region has the DNA TGTGCCATCGGGGGACCGGGACAGATGAACACTGAAGCTTTCTTT.

This clonotype occurred many times. The V call is TRBV5-1, the J call TRBJ2-7; possibly TRBD2 for D (5 bases). Trimming removed 0 bases at V and 3 bases at J, with 16 bases between. CDR3 length equals 16 residues. CDR1 is SGHRS, CDR2 YFSETQ, per germline. CDR3 nucleotide sequence: TGCGCCAGCAGCTTGGACGGGAAACCGAGGAGCTACGAGCAGTACTTC. Translated: CASSLDGKPRSYEQYF.

This clonotype appeared many times. Being one base from a much bigger clone, this may be a read error. This chain joins TRBV12-3 or TRBV12-4 and TRBJ2-7; D gene unclear. The CDR3 covers 14 residues. CDR3 loop: CAGSYSDLLYEQYF. The CDR3 DNA follows: TGTGCCGGCAGTTACAGCGATCTTCTCTACGAGCAGTACTTC.

With regard to this clonotype: This could be a read error, since a much larger clone is one nucleotide away. The J gene is TRBJ2-7, the V gene TRBV20-1, with TRBD1 matching over 9 bases. Germline CDR1 reads DFQATT; CDR2 reads SNEGSKA (reference sequence). The CDR3 is made up of 11 amino acids. The CDR3 region has the DNA TGCAGGGCGAGACAGGGGGACGAGCAGTACTTC. Protein sequence: CRARQGDEQYF.

This clonotype came up a few times. V gene TRBV4-1 combines with J gene TRBJ2-7; D possibly corresponds to TRBD1 (6 bases). Trimming cost V 4 bases and J 4 bases, with 14 bases left between them. This CDR3 is 14 amino acids long. The V gene's germline CDR1 is MGHRA and CDR2 YSYEKL. This CDR3 is CASSPPRTDYEQYF. The CDR3 nucleotides read TGCGCCAGCAGCCCCCCCCGGACAGATTACGAGCAGTACTTC.

The V and J genes are TRBV5-5 and TRBJ2-1; D remains unclear. The germline CDR1 and CDR2 sequences are SGHKS and YYEKEE (reference sequence). Trimming stripped 4 bases from V and 3 bases from J, with 26 bases between. There are 19 residues in the CDR3. CDR3 coding DNA: TGTGCCAGCAGCCCCCCCCAGCCCATGTACATTAGGGTCTACAATGAGCAGTTCTTC. It yields the protein CASSPPQPMYIRVYNEQFF.

This clonotype occurred many times. V gene TRBV3-1 combines with J gene TRBJ2-7; D is perhaps TRBD2 (5 bases). The V gene's germline CDR1 is LGHDT and CDR2 YNNKEL (reference sequence). The CDR3 extends over 12 amino acids. V lost 6 bases to trimming and J lost 2 bases, with 8 bases between them. CDR3 protein: CASRDGTYEQYF. CDR3 bases: TGTGCCAGCAGGGACGGGACCTACGAGCAGTACTTC.

This clonotype showed up just a few times. The chain recombines TRBV27 with TRBJ2-7, with no clear D. The CDR3 covers 14 residues. The germline V gene encodes CDR1 MNHEY and CDR2 SMNVEV (reference sequence). Trimming stripped 2 bases from V and 6 bases from J, with 14 bases between. CDR3 residues: CASSLGNSLAEQYF. CDR3 nucleotides: TGTGCCAGCAGTTTAGGGAACTCTTTGGCCGAGCAGTACTTC.

This chain joins TRBV6-6 and TRBJ1-3, with TRBD1 identical over 10 bases. Trimming at V came to 5 bases and at J to 2 bases, leaving 6 bases not matched to a gene. CDR1 MNHNY and CDR2 SVGAGI come from the germline V gene (reference sequence). There are 16 residues in the CDR3. CDR3 protein: CASSQTGGRAGNTIYF. The CDR3 DNA follows: TGTGCCAGCAGTCAGACAGGGGGCAGAGCTGGAAACACCATATATTTT.

This clonotype came up a few times. V and J are TRBV7-2 and TRBJ2-3; 7 positions agree with TRBD2. In germline, CDR1 is SGHTA, CDR2 FQGNSA. The CDR3 consists of 11 residues. The V segment lost 3 bases and the J segment 10 bases; nucleotides outside the gene matches: 1. The CDR3 coding sequence is TGTGCCAGCAGCTTTGGACTAGCGCAGTATTTT. It specifies CASSFGLAQYF.

This chain uses TRBV19 with TRBJ2-1; 9 bases match TRBD1. The CDR3 sequence is 14 residues long. Trimming took 7 bases from V and 8 from J; bases not matched to a gene: 9. Germline-derived CDR1 and CDR2 are LNHDA and SQIVND (reference sequence). The CDR3 DNA follows: TGTGCCAGTAAAATGACAGGGGGAATCGATGAGCAGTTCTTC. This sequence encodes CASKMTGGIDEQFF. Variable domain in full (rest from reference TRBV19 and TRBJ2-1): DGGITQSPKYLFRKEGQNVTLSCEQNLNHDAMYWYRQDPGQGLRLIYYSQIVNDFQKGDIAEGYSVSREKKESFPLTVTSAQKNPTAFYLCASKMTGGIDEQFFGPGTRLTVL.